A selection of T cell receptor beta chains follows, all from one sample in a study of radiotherapy plus CTLA-4 blockade in lung cancer. The table came from immunoSEQ multiplex PCR; TCRdb's copy has only in-frame clones and leaves some out. The data contain 50,000 to 65,000 clones, approximately 80% of them singletons. The sample here was peripheral blood, taken from a patient treated with radiotherapy plus ipilimumab. The source is a human donor with non-small cell lung cancer whose response to radiotherapy plus ipilimumab could not be evaluated. CDR3s include the opening cysteine and the closing phenylalanine or tryptophan. The D gene is left open where the match is weak. Clone size is not always given. Where it is, it says once, few, many or a class for expanded clones.

v_gene	j_gene	d_gene	abundance	CDR3aa	CDR3nt
TRBV5-4	TRBJ2-5	.	.	CASSGGGGEETQYF	TGTGCCAGCAGCGGAGGAGGGGGCGAAGAGACCCAGTACTTC
TRBV5-6	TRBJ2-1	TRBD2	.	CASSLGVGGSYEQFF	TGTGCCAGCAGCTTGGGTGTGGGGGGGTCCTATGAGCAGTTCTTC
TRBV6-5	TRBJ2-1	TRBD2	.	CASRPGTSGLQEQFF	TGTGCCAGCAGACCCGGGACTAGCGGGCTCCAGGAGCAGTTCTTC
TRBV5-4	TRBJ2-3	TRBD2	.	CAIKTSGRLNADTQYF	TGTGCCATTAAGACTAGCGGGAGATTAAACGCAGATACGCAGTATTTT
TRBV5-1	TRBJ2-5	TRBD2	.	CASSAGTSGGAQETQYF	TGCGCCAGCAGCGCCGGGACTAGCGGGGGGGCCCAAGAGACCCAGTACTTC
TRBV7-9	TRBJ1-5	.	.	CASSLGQTSNQPQHF	TGTGCCAGCAGCCTAGGACAGACTAGCAATCAGCCCCAGCATTTT
TRBV7-3	TRBJ2-1	TRBD2	.	CASSLLAGGPGEQFF	TGTGCCAGCAGCCTACTAGCGGGAGGGCCGGGTGAGCAGTTCTTC
TRBV5-1	TRBJ2-2	.	.	CASSLAMTGELFF	TGCGCCAGCAGCTTGGCCATGACCGGGGAGCTGTTTTTT
TRBV5-1	TRBJ2-2	.	once	CASSLQTGELFF	TGCGCCAGCAGCTTGCAGACCGGGGAGCTGTTTTTT
TRBV28	TRBJ2-1	.	.	CASSLAAALNGNEQFF	TGTGCCAGCAGTTTAGCGGCGGCCCTGAACGGCAATGAGCAGTTCTTC
TRBV19	TRBJ1-1	.	.	CASSSAGGDTEAFF	TGTGCCAGTAGTTCGGCGGGTGGGGACACTGAAGCTTTCTTT
TRBV28	TRBJ2-7	.	.	CASSYQGGLYEQYF	TGTGCCAGCAGCTACCAGGGAGGCCTCTACGAGCAGTACTTC
TRBV5-1	TRBJ2-6	.	.	CASSLSPFSGANVLTF	TGCGCCAGCAGCTTGAGCCCCTTCTCTGGGGCCAACGTCCTGACTTTC
TRBV4-2	TRBJ2-1	TRBD1	.	CASSIPGQGLNEQFF	TGTGCCAGCAGCATACCGGGACAGGGATTGAATGAGCAGTTCTTC
TRBV27	TRBJ1-2	.	.	CASSLSIVNYGYTF	TGTGCCAGCAGTTTATCGATAGTTAACTATGGCTACACCTTC
TRBV10-3	TRBJ2-7	TRBD2	.	CAISESSGRAEYEQYF	TGTGCCATCAGTGAGTCTAGCGGGAGGGCCGAGTACGAGCAGTACTTC
TRBV9	TRBJ2-3	.	once	CASSVPSDTQYF	TGTGCCAGCAGCGTACCCTCAGATACGCAGTATTTT
TRBV7-7	TRBJ2-5	TRBD2	.	CASSLPSHGTTKETQYF	TGTGCTAGCAGCTTACCTAGCCACGGGACTACCAAAGAGACCCAGTACTTC
TRBV29-1	TRBJ2-7	TRBD2	.	CSVILAGGDYEQYF	TGCAGCGTGATACTAGCGGGAGGAGACTACGAGCAGTACTTC
TRBV11-1	TRBJ1-2	.	.	CASSPGPDRGELF	TGTGCCAGCAGCCCCGGGCCGGACAGAGGAGAGCTCTTC
TRBV30	TRBJ2-3	TRBD2	.	CAWRLAGSTDTQYF	TGTGCCTGGAGACTAGCGGGGAGCACAGATACGCAGTATTTT
TRBV28	TRBJ1-5	TRBD1	.	CASSRTGGAANQPQHF	TGTGCCAGCAGCCGCACAGGGGGCGCGGCAAATCAGCCCCAGCATTTT
TRBV18	TRBJ1-1	.	.	CASSPSREVEAFF	TGTGCCAGCTCACCCTCACGGGAGGTTGAAGCTTTCTTT
TRBV28	TRBJ2-7	TRBD2	.	CASSLRRAGSYEQYF	TGTGCCAGCAGTTTAAGGAGAGCGGGAAGCTACGAGCAGTACTTC
TRBV9	TRBJ2-2	TRBD2	.	CASSVQGRESGGELFF	TGTGCCAGCAGCGTCCAAGGGAGGGAGAGTGGCGGGGAGCTGTTTTTT
TRBV7-3	TRBJ2-2	.	.	CASSRDSANTGELFF	TGTGCCAGCAGCAGGGACTCCGCGAACACCGGGGAGCTGTTTTTT
TRBV6-6	TRBJ1-1	.	.	CASSYGGGNTEAFF	TGTGCCAGCAGTTACGGGGGGGGGAACACTGAAGCTTTCTTT
TRBV11-1	TRBJ1-2	TRBD1	.	CASSLGGTVTF	TGTGCCAGCAGCTTAGGAGGGACAGTCACCTTC
TRBV19	TRBJ2-7	TRBD1	.	CASSLTGQGDYEQYF	TGTGCCAGTAGCCTCACCGGACAGGGTGACTACGAGCAGTACTTC